This TCR beta chain stems from a study of blood T cell repertoires in COVID-19. Study details: Material from acute and convalescent COVID-19 was sourced from the United States, Italy and Spain.

The cohort comprised adults aged roughly 18 to 95 years residing in 20 to 25 US areas. Recovery meant two consecutive negative NP/OP PCR tests, professional clearance, or resolved symptoms. The CDR3 is 15 amino acids. The ends lost 0 bases at V and 3 bases at J; junction bases unmatched: 2. The germline V gene has CDR1 KGHDR and CDR2 SFDVKD. Data came from immunoSEQ multiplex PCR; TCRdb stores just in-frame clones and leaves some out. The sample carries around 150,000 clones, about 85% recorded once. This clone was counted only a few times. V and J are TRBV24-1 and TRBJ2-7, with TRBD1 matching over 9 bases. The receptor's source is a woman in her 40s who had recovered from COVID-19. The specimen sequenced was PBMCs or T cells enriched from blood (not recorded which). CDR3 nucleotides: TGTGCCACCAGTGATTTGCGGGACAGGGACTACGAGCAGTACTTC. This encodes CATSDLRDRDYEQYF.